These T cell receptor beta chains were read from a single sample in a study of T cells in Graves' hyperthyroidism and ophthalmopathy. TCRdb reprocessed the multiplex PCR reads via MiXCR and lists one record per CDR3 protein. The data contain about 270,000 distinct CDR3 sequences, approximately 14% of them singletons. Sequenced material: blood. The source is a woman aged 45 to 65 with Graves' hyperthyroidism that later progressed to Graves' ophthalmopathy. The CDR3 runs from the conserved cysteine through the conserved F or W. The order of the fields is V gene, J gene, D gene, clone size, CDR3 DNA, CDR3 protein. A D gene is named only where the DNA matches it firmly. Not every row has a clone size; where given, it reads once, few, many or a size class.

TRBV3-1	TRBJ1-1	.	many	TGTGCCAGCAGCCTGGCCGGGGGGGACACTGAAGCTTTCTTT	CASSLAGGDTEAFF
TRBV4-1	TRBJ2-2	.	few	TGCGCCAGCAGCCAAACGGCGTTCACCGGGGAGCTGTTTTTT	CASSQTAFTGELFF
TRBV10-3	TRBJ2-2	.	many	TGTGCCATCAGTGACCTCGTTCAGGTTTCCGGGAACACCGGGGAGCTGTTTTTT	CAISDLVQVSGNTGELFF
TRBV5-1	TRBJ2-7	.	many	TGCGCCAGCAGCTTGAAAAGTCTAGTAGGCGAGCAGTACTTC	CASSLKSLVGEQYF
TRBV5-1	TRBJ1-1	TRBD1	many	TGCGCCAGCAGCTCCGAATGGACAGGTCGTCTGAACACTGAAGCTTTCTTT	CASSSEWTGRLNTEAFF
TRBV28	TRBJ1-1	.	many	TGTGCCAGCAGTTTCTTGCTTTTGAACACTGAAGCTTTCTTT	CASSFLLLNTEAFF
TRBV20-1	TRBJ2-5	.	few	TGCAGTGCTCGTGTAGGAGTGCAAGAGACCCAGTACTTC	CSARVGVQETQYF
TRBV12-3/TRBV12-4	TRBJ1-2	.	many	TGTGCCAGCAGTTTAGCGGGGGCAATGGATATCTATGGCTACACCTTC	CASSLAGAMDIYGYTF
TRBV3-1	TRBJ2-5	.	many	TGTGCCAGCAGCCATCAGAGGACAGCGCGGGGTGAGACCCAGTACTTC	CASSHQRTARGETQYF
TRBV7-9	TRBJ2-7	TRBD1	many	TGTGCCAGCAGCTTAGGATGGGACAGGGTGGTCCACGAGCAGTACTTC	CASSLGWDRVVHEQYF
TRBV30	TRBJ1-4	TRBD1	many	TGTGCCTGGAGAGCAGGGGGCTTGTACGAAAAACTGTTTTTT	CAWRAGGLYEKLFF
TRBV6-1	TRBJ2-6	TRBD1	many	TGTGCCAGCAGTACCGGACAGGGACGCTCTGGGGCCAACGTCCTGACTTTC	CASSTGQGRSGANVLTF
TRBV10-2	TRBJ1-2	TRBD1	few	TGCGCCAGCAGTGATTACAGGGGGCTAAAAGGCTACACCTTC	CASSDYRGLKGYTF
TRBV3-1	TRBJ2-3	.	many	TGTGCCAGCAGCCAGCGTGGCACAGATACGCAGTATTTT	CASSQRGTDTQYF
TRBV3-1	TRBJ2-7	TRBD1	many	TGTGCCAGCAGCCCGGCAGGGGGCTTCTCCTACGAGCAGTACTTC	CASSPAGGFSYEQYF
TRBV3-1	TRBJ2-7	.	many	TGTGCCAGCAGCTCTTCCCCTCGGGGAGCTTACGAGCAGTACTTC	CASSSSPRGAYEQYF
TRBV6-1	TRBJ2-1	.	many	TGTGCCAGCAGGAACAGGGATAGCAATGAGCAGTTCTTC	CASRNRDSNEQFF
TRBV25-1	TRBJ1-5	TRBD1	.	TGTGCCAGCAGTGAATCCCACAGGGGTGGTAGCACAGATACGCAGCATTTT	CASSESHRGGSTDTQHF
TRBV5-1	TRBJ1-1	.	many	TGCGCCAGCAGCTTGGGAAGGGGCTCAATGAACACTGAAGCTTTCTTT	CASSLGRGSMNTEAFF
TRBV20-1	TRBJ1-6	TRBD1	.	TGCAGTGCCTCTGCCGGGACAGCAAGTGGGTCACCCCGCCACTTT	CSASAGTASGSPRHF
TRBV5-1	TRBJ2-5	TRBD1	many	TGCGCCAGCAGCTTGTCGACAGGGGCAGAGACCCAGTACTTC	CASSLSTGAETQYF
TRBV20-1	TRBJ2-7	.	.	TGCAGTGCTAGATCCAATAGCGTGACCGACTCCTACGAGCAGTACTTC	CSARSNSVTDSYEQYF
TRBV27	TRBJ1-1	.	many	TGTGCCAGCACAGACCCAATGAACACTGAAGCTTTCTTT	CASTDPMNTEAFF
TRBV3-1	TRBJ2-2	TRBD2	many	TGTGCCAGCAGCCCCAGGCCTAGCGGGAACACCGGGGAGCTGTTTTTT	CASSPRPSGNTGELFF
TRBV2	TRBJ2-3	TRBD2	many	TGTGCCAGCAGTCCCTCTAGCGGGAGTAGAGCAGATACGCAGTATTTT	CASSPSSGSRADTQYF
TRBV20-1	TRBJ1-1	.	many	TGCAGTGCTAGTTGGGGTTTGAACACTGAAGCTTTCTTT	CSASWGLNTEAFF
TRBV28	TRBJ2-1	TRBD2	many	TGTGCCAGCAGCATACTAGCGAACAGCTACAATGAGCAGTTCTTC	CASSILANSYNEQFF
TRBV2	TRBJ2-7	TRBD2	many	TGTGCCAGCAGCGACGGGGGCGGGAGGTGGGAGCAGTACTTC	CASSDGGGRWEQYF
TRBV28	TRBJ1-4	.	many	TGTGCCATTACGGACAGATATAATGAAAAACTGTTTTTT	CAITDRYNEKLFF
TRBV10-3	TRBJ1-1	.	.	TGTGCCATCAGTGAGATGGGGGGTTCTGAAGCTTTCTTT	CAISEMGGSEAFF
TRBV10-3	TRBJ2-7	.	many	TGTGCCATCAGTGAGTCAGGGGGCGAGCAGTACTTC	CAISESGGEQYF